Listed here are 29 T cell receptor beta chains from one sample, sequenced in a study of spatial heterogeneity in lung cancer. One entry per CDR3 protein results from TCRdb running MiXCR on the 5' RACE reads. The sample has roughly 50,000 distinct CDR3 sequences, roughly 7.2% seen once. Time point reported: sample taken at primary tumor resection. Sequencing covered unsorted whole RNA taken from tumor, nontumor lung or frozen PBMC. The sequencing used PBMCs, collected at surgery. These receptor sequences come from a female donor with early-stage non-small cell lung cancer.

The V gene is TRBV9, the J gene TRBJ1-3, with D unresolved. The V end was cut by 0 bases, the J end by 0 bases, with 7 bases between. Per germline, CDR1 SGDLS and CDR2 YYNGEE. This CDR3 has 15 residues. DNA for the CDR3: TGTGCCAGCAGCGTAGGTTCTTTCTCTGGAAACACCATATATTTT. Its translation: CASSVGSFSGNTIYF.

This clonotype was observed at least ten times. The chain couples TRBV28 to TRBJ1-1; no clear D. The CDR3 is 14 amino acids. V shed 7 bases and J shed 1 base, with 13 bases lying between them. Germline V gene data show CDR1 as MDHEN and CDR2 as SYDVKM. The CDR3 loop reads CASTEVAGNTEAFF. DNA for the CDR3: TGTGCCAGCACGGAGGTGGCAGGGAACACTGAAGCTTTCTTT.

This clonotype occurred a few times. The chain is built from TRBV30 and TRBJ2-7; D may match TRBD1 or TRBD2 (6 bases each). The CDR3 spans 12 residues. V shed 2 bases and J shed 4 bases, with 9 bases lying between them. The germline V gene has CDR1 GTSNPN and CDR2 SVGIG (reference sequence). CDR3 in amino acids: CAWSKGGYEQYF. DNA for the CDR3: TGTGCCTGGAGTAAAGGGGGGTACGAGCAGTACTTC.

V and J are TRBV6-6 and TRBJ2-1; 8 bases are a match to TRBD1. CDR3 size: 13 residues. J was trimmed by 8 bases and V by 6 bases; bases with no gene match: 6. CDR1 is MNHNY and CDR2 is SVGAGI in the germline V gene (reference sequence). CDR3 sequence: CASSHGQGYEQFF. The CDR3, as DNA: TGTGCCAGCAGCCACGGACAGGGATATGAGCAGTTCTTC.

The gene calls are TRBV4-1 and TRBJ1-5; unclear D gene. Germline CDR1 MGHRA, CDR2 YSYEKL. CDR3 length: 17 residues. Trimming cost V 0 bases and J 0 bases, with 12 bases left between them. CDR3 DNA sequence: TGCGCCAGCAGCCAAGAGTATATAGACTATAGCAATCAGCCCCAGCATTTT. Its translation: CASSQEYIDYSNQPQHF.

This clonotype was counted ten times or more. The chain links TRBV10-3 to TRBJ1-1; 12 bases fit TRBD1. Per the germline V gene, CDR1 is ENHRY and CDR2 is SYGVKD. There are 15 residues in the CDR3. Unmatched junction bases numbered 4, after V lost 6 bases and J lost 2 bases. CDR3 sequence: CAISPGQGANTEAFF. Here the CDR3 DNA reads TGTGCCATCAGCCCGGGACAGGGGGCTAACACTGAAGCTTTCTTT.

In its sample, this clonotype was seen a few times. The rearrangement joins TRBV5-1 to TRBJ2-3; TRBD2 is a possible D gene (5 bases). V lost 4 bases and J 0 bases, leaving 12 bases between the germline ends. CDR3 size: 15 residues. CDR1 and CDR2 from the germline V gene are SGHRS and YFSETQ. The CDR3 sequence is CASSPVRASTDTQYF. In nucleotides, the CDR3 is TGCGCCAGCAGCCCCGTGCGGGCCAGCACAGATACGCAGTATTTT.

This clonotype was seen many times. The genes are TRBV20-1 and TRBJ2-7; tentative D call: TRBD2 (5 bases). V shed 4 bases and J shed 5 bases, with 12 bases lying between them. Germline V CDR1 and CDR2: DFQATT, SNEGSKA (reference sequence). The CDR3 length is 12 residues. CDR3 residues: CSAMRVLDEQYF. For the CDR3, the DNA is TGCAGTGCTATGCGGGTTTTAGACGAGCAGTACTTC.

The chain carries TRBV7-3 and TRBJ2-2; no clear D gene. There are 14 residues in the CDR3. V gave up 2 bases and J gave up 5 bases, with 9 bases separating them. Germline-derived CDR1 and CDR2 are SGHTA and FQGTGA. The CDR3 DNA sequence: TGTGCCAGCAGCTTAGCAGCTACTACCGGGGAGCTGTTTTTT. Translation: CASSLAATTGELFF.

This clonotype has just a few counts. This chain connects TRBV5-1 to TRBJ2-3; D gene unclear. Trimming stripped 5 bases from V and 1 base from J, with 23 bases between. Germline V gene data show CDR1 as SGHRS and CDR2 as YFSETQ. This CDR3 contains 18 residues. In DNA form, the CDR3 reads TGCGCCAGCAGTAACAACTTCAAGACAACGCTCGGCACAGATACGCAGTATTTT. It codes for CASSNNFKTTLGTDTQYF. Using reference TRBV5-1 and TRBJ2-3 for the parts outside the CDR3, the full variable domain is KAGVTQTPRYLIKTRGQQVTLSCSPISGHRSVSWYQQTPGQGLQFLFEYFSETQRNKGNFPGRFSGRQFSNSRSEMNVSTLELGDSALYLCASSNNFKTTLGTDTQYFGPGTRLTVL.

The chain is built from TRBV5-1 and TRBJ2-3; 7 positions match TRBD2. The CDR3 is 16 amino acids. Per the germline V gene, CDR1 is SGHRS and CDR2 is YFSETQ. V lost 5 bases and J lost 2; bases outside the gene matches: 11. This CDR3 reads CASRPTPGLNTDTQYF. CDR3 in DNA: TGCGCCAGCAGACCAACCCCGGGACTAAACACAGATACGCAGTATTTT. The variable domain in full, with the rest retrieved from reference TRBV5-1 and TRBJ2-3, is KAGVTQTPRYLIKTRGQQVTLSCSPISGHRSVSWYQQTPGQGLQFLFEYFSETQRNKGNFPGRFSGRQFSNSRSEMNVSTLELGDSALYLCASRPTPGLNTDTQYFGPGTRLTVL.

At least ten counts were recorded for this clonotype. The V gene is TRBV24-1, the J gene TRBJ1-3; D remains ambiguous. Between the trimmed V and J ends, which lost 4 bases and 0 bases, there was a span of 9 bases. The CDR3 runs 15 residues. The germline gives CDR1 KGHDR, CDR2 SFDVKD. The CDR3 region has the DNA TGTGCCACCAGTGACCCCCTTCACTCTGGAAACACCATATATTTT. This translates into CATSDPLHSGNTIYF.

This clonotype appeared a few times. The chain links TRBV19 to TRBJ2-1; a weak D match, TRBD2 (6 bases). Trimming pared 6 bases from V and 3 bases from J, leaving 21 bases between. This CDR3 has 17 residues. Germline CDR1 reads LNHDA; CDR2 reads SQIVND (reference sequence). CDR3 protein: CASSPPGGAWVYNEQFF. In DNA, the CDR3 is TGTGCCAGTAGCCCCCCCGGGGGAGCATGGGTCTACAATGAGCAGTTCTTC.

The table lists this clonotype with a few counts. This chain connects TRBV18 to TRBJ1-1, with D perhaps TRBD1 (5 bases). Trimming cost V 4 bases and J 4 bases, with 19 bases left between them. The germline gives CDR1 KGHSH, CDR2 LQKENI. This CDR3 contains 16 residues. The CDR3 sequence: CASSHGGRTQRTEAFF. In DNA, the CDR3 is TGTGCCAGCTCACACGGGGGACGGACCCAGCGCACTGAAGCTTTCTTT.

This clonotype occurred a few times. The J gene is TRBJ2-3, the V gene TRBV5-1; the D call may be TRBD1 or TRBD2 (6 bases each). The ends were cut back, 3 bases at V and 2 bases at J, with 13 bases in the middle. CDR1 and CDR2 from the germline V gene are SGHRS and YFSETQ. CDR3 length equals 15 residues. CDR3: CASSSRWGATDTQYF. In DNA form, the CDR3 reads TGCGCCAGCAGCTCCCGATGGGGGGCCACAGATACGCAGTATTTT.

This clonotype has a handful of counts. The V gene is TRBV7-9, the J gene TRBJ2-3, with 8 positions matching TRBD1. J lost 2 bases, V lost 4 bases, and 8 bases had no gene match. Germline V CDR1 and CDR2: SEHNR, FQNEAQ (reference sequence). The CDR3 contains 16 residues. The DNA of the CDR3 is TGTGCCAGCAGCTCGCAGGGGGCCTCGGTCACAGATACGCAGTATTTT. This sequence encodes CASSSQGASVTDTQYF. Supplemented by reference TRBV7-9 and TRBJ2-3, the full variable domain reads DTGVSQNPRHKITKRGQNVTFRCDPISEHNRLYWYRQTLGQGPEFLTYFQNEAQLEKSRLLSDRFSAERPKGSFSTLEIQRTEQGDSAMYLCASSSQGASVTDTQYFGPGTRLTVL.

This clonotype was observed at least ten times. V gene TRBV18 combines with J gene TRBJ2-7; D uncertain. CDR1 KGHSH and CDR2 LQKENI come from the germline V gene. This CDR3 has 11 residues. V lost 6 bases and J 5 bases, leaving 8 bases between the germline ends. CDR3 loop: CASSSRDEQYF. As DNA, the CDR3 is TGTGCCAGCTCTTCGAGAGACGAGCAGTACTTC.

The chain is built from TRBV5-8 and TRBJ1-2; D not certain. The CDR3 sequence is 15 residues long. V lost 1 base and J 0 bases, leaving 10 bases between the germline ends. In germline, CDR1 is SGHTS, CDR2 YDEGEE. In nucleotides, the CDR3 is TGTGCCAGCAGCTTGTTTGGTTCCGCTAACTATGGCTACACCTTC. Amino acid sequence: CASSLFGSANYGYTF.

Only a few counts were recorded for this clonotype. This sequence joins TRBV2 and TRBJ2-1, with D tentatively TRBD1 or TRBD2 (5 bases each). The V and J ends lost 3 bases and 5 bases respectively, with 20 bases between them. The germline V gene encodes CDR1 SNHLY and CDR2 FYNNEI. This CDR3 comprises 17 residues. The CDR3 bases are TGTGCCAGCAGTGAGGGCTGGACGGGACGGAAAAACAATGAGCAGTTCTTC. Translated, it gives CASSEGWTGRKNNEQFF. The whole variable domain, remainder taken from reference TRBV2 and TRBJ2-1, is EPEVTQTPSHQVTQMGQEVILRCVPISNHLYFYWYRQILGQKVEFLVSFYNNEISEKSEIFDDQFSVERPDGSNFTLKIRSTKLEDSAMYFCASSEGWTGRKNNEQFFGPGTRLTVL.

This clonotype was counted only a few times. This sequence joins TRBV3-1 and TRBJ2-6, with D unresolved. Germline V lookup: CDR1 LGHDT, CDR2 YNNKEL (reference sequence). The CDR3 is 16 residues long. Trimming removed 0 bases at V and 2 bases at J, with 8 bases between. Here the CDR3 reads CASSQDRQAGANVLTF. The CDR3 DNA follows: TGTGCCAGCAGCCAAGATCGGCAGGCTGGGGCCAACGTCCTGACTTTC.

This clonotype was detected many times. V and J are TRBV7-8 and TRBJ2-7; weak D call: TRBD1 (6 bases). CDR1 SGHVS and CDR2 FQNEAQ come from the germline V gene. The CDR3 covers 15 residues. V shed 2 bases and J shed 0 bases, with 11 bases lying between them. CDR3 nucleotide sequence: TGTGCCAGCAGCTTATGGGGGCGATACTCCTACGAGCAGTACTTC. It specifies CASSLWGRYSYEQYF.

This clonotype was counted many times. The chain has TRBV2 and TRBJ2-1, with D possibly TRBD2 on 5 matching bases. V gave up 6 bases and J gave up 0 bases, with 12 bases separating them. Per germline, CDR1 SNHLY and CDR2 FYNNEI. CDR3 length: 15 amino acids. DNA for the CDR3: TGTGCCAGCAGGACGCGAGGGTCCTCCTACAATGAGCAGTTCTTC. Translation gives CASRTRGSSYNEQFF.

This clonotype was detected ten times or more. This sequence joins TRBV6-2 or TRBV6-3 and TRBJ1-5, with TRBD1 as a possible D gene (6 bases). Trimming left V 5 bases short and J 5 bases short, with 16 bases between. The CDR3 sequence is 15 residues long. CDR1 is MNHEY, CDR2 SVGEGT, per germline. The CDR3 coding sequence is TGTGCCAGCAGTGGGGTGAGGGGGGGCTATCAGCCCCAGCATTTT. Residues: CASSGVRGGYQPQHF.

This clonotype has only a few counts. The V gene is TRBV7-8, the J gene TRBJ1-2; 9 bases are shared with TRBD1. The CDR3 sequence is 15 residues long. The trim removed 5 bases at V and 2 bases at J, leaving 6 bases unmatched. In germline, CDR1 is SGHVS, CDR2 FQNEAQ. CDR3 residues: CASSAYRGRNYGYTF. CDR3 nucleotide sequence: TGTGCCAGCAGCGCCTACAGGGGGCGGAACTATGGCTACACCTTC.

In its sample, this clonotype was seen many times. The rearrangement uses TRBV7-2 and TRBJ2-3; the D gene could be TRBD1 or TRBD2 (6 bases each). This CDR3 comprises 16 residues. With 5 bases removed from V and 3 bases from J, the gap between germline ends came to 18 bases. CDR1 is SGHTA, CDR2 FQGNSA, per germline. The CDR3 DNA follows: TGTGCCAGCAGCCAAAACCTGGGGGGCCGTACAGATACGCAGTATTTT. Translating it yields CASSQNLGGRTDTQYF.

This clonotype was detected ten times or more. The chain has TRBV5-4 and TRBJ2-3, with 7 bases aligning to TRBD2. This CDR3 is 15 amino acids long. Germline V CDR1 and CDR2: SGHNT, YYREEE (reference sequence). Germline trimming cut 4 bases from V and 7 bases from J; bases unmatched to any gene: 12. The CDR3, as DNA: TGTGCCAGCAGCGTTTGGCGGGGCGGGGGTAATACGCAGTATTTT. It codes for CASSVWRGGGNTQYF.

This clonotype was seen a few times. CDR3 coding DNA: TGTGCCAGCAGTCAAAGGGGGACAGGGGCATCACCCCTCCACTTT. Protein product: CASSQRGTGASPLHF. The chain employs TRBV11-2 and TRBJ1-6; 10 bases match TRBD1. V shed 6 bases and J 10 bases; nucleotides not matched to a gene: 9. The CDR3 has 15 residues. CDR1 and CDR2 (germline): SGHAT, FQNNGV.

This clonotype has ten or more counts. CDR3 DNA: TGTGCCAGCAGTCCCTCCAGCGCCCGATCTGGGCAGTTCTTC. Translated, it gives CASSPSSARSGQFF. The chain uses TRBV27 and TRBJ2-1; D ambiguous. V was trimmed by 5 bases and J by 12 bases, leaving 20 bases between them. The length of the CDR3 is 14 residues. CDR1 and CDR2 from the germline V gene are MNHEY and SMNVEV (reference sequence).

This chain connects TRBV7-6 to TRBJ2-1; D possibly uses TRBD1 or TRBD2 (5 bases each). This CDR3 region has 15 residues. Trimming took off 0 bases at V and 5 bases at J, with 11 bases between the two ends. CDR1 SGHVS and CDR2 FNYEAQ come from the germline V gene. CDR3 region: CASSLAGRRHNEQFF. CDR3 bases: TGTGCCAGCAGCTTAGCGGGACGGAGACACAATGAGCAGTTCTTC. The whole variable domain, remainder taken from reference TRBV7-6 and TRBJ2-1, is GAGVSQSPRYKVTKRGQDVALRCDPISGHVSLYWYRQALGQGPEFLTYFNYEAQQDKSGLPNDRFSAERPEGSISTLTIQRTEQRDSAMYRCASSLAGRRHNEQFFGPGTRLTVL.